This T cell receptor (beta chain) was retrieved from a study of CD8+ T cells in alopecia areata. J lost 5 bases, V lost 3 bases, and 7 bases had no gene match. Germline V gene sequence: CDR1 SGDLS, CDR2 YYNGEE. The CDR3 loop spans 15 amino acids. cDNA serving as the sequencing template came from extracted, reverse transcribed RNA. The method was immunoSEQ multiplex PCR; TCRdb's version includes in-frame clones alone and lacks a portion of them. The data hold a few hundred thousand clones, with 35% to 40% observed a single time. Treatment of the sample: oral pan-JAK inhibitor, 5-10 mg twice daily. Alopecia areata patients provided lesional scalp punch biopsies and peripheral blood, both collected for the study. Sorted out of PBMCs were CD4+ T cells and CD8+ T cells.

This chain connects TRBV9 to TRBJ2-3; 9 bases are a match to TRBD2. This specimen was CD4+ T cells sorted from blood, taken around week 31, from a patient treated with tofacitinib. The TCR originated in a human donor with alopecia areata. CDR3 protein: CASSARGGQGDTQYF. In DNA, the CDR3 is TGTGCCAGCAGCGCGCGGGGGGGCCAAGGAGATACGCAGTATTTT.